These 31 T cell receptor beta chains came from one sample sequenced in a study of cytomegalovirus exposure and HLA in healthy donors. The PCR employed 60 Vbeta primers together with 13 Jbeta primers. Sequencing was performed with immunoSEQ multiplex PCR; in TCRdb, only in-frame clones are kept and a portion is missing. The table shows 60,000 to 80,000 clones, with 65% to 80% occurring only once. The sample was PBMCs. These receptor sequences come from a woman younger than 45 in good health and CMV-seronegative.

The chain links TRBV29-1 to TRBJ2-7; 8 nucleotides line up with TRBD1. Unmatched junction bases numbered 7, after V lost 3 bases and J lost 0 bases. Germline CDR1 reads SQVTM; CDR2 reads ANQGSEA. This CDR3 comprises 15 residues. The DNA of the CDR3 is TGCAGCGTTGATCGGGGACAGGCGTCCTCCTACGAGCAGTACTTC. This translates into CSVDRGQASSYEQYF.

V and J are TRBV19 and TRBJ1-1, with TRBD1 as a possible D gene (5 bases). Trimming pared 7 bases from V and 1 base from J, leaving 10 bases between. Germline V gene lookup returns CDR1 LNHDA and CDR2 SQIVND (reference sequence). This CDR3 has 13 residues. DNA of the CDR3: TGTGCCAGTAAGGGGCAGCAGAACACTGAAGCTTTCTTT. Protein product: CASKGQQNTEAFF.

This clone was counted a few times. The chain has TRBV19 and TRBJ1-1; 8 positions match TRBD1. Looked up from germline, CDR1 is LNHDA and CDR2 is SQIVND (reference sequence). This CDR3 has 13 residues. Germline trimming cut 3 bases from V and 5 bases from J; bases unmatched to any gene: 2. DNA of the CDR3: TGTGCCAGTAGTATGGACAGGGTGACTGAAGCTTTCTTT. It encodes CASSMDRVTEAFF.

J is TRBJ2-2 and V is TRBV4-3, with a tentative D call TRBD2 (6 bases). The CDR3 is made up of 16 amino acids. Germline CDR1 LGHNA, CDR2 YSLEER. V lost 4 bases and J 2 bases, leaving 14 bases between the germline ends. Written as DNA, the CDR3 is TGCGCCAGCAGCCTATACAGCGGGCGAAACACCGGGGAGCTGTTTTTT. It translates to CASSLYSGRNTGELFF.

DNA of the CDR3: TGTGCCAGCAGCGTAGGGCCCCCCGGGGTAAACTATGGCTACACCTTC. Its protein is CASSVGPPGVNYGYTF. The chain couples TRBV9 to TRBJ1-2; D uncertain. The germline V gene has CDR1 SGDLS and CDR2 YYNGEE. The V end lost 0 bases, the J end lost 2 bases, and 14 bases lay between the germline ends. The CDR3 loop spans 16 amino acids.

A few counts support this clone. The rearrangement links TRBV6-6 to TRBJ2-7; D gene ambiguous. This CDR3 comprises 15 residues. Germline V CDR1 and CDR2: MNHNY, SVGAGI (reference sequence). Trimming pared 3 bases from V and 0 bases from J, leaving 12 bases between. CDR3 bases: TGTGCCAGCAGTTATAGACAAGCCCTCTCCTACGAGCAGTACGTC. Its translation: CASSYRQALSYEQYV.

V usage is TRBV30 and J usage is TRBJ2-7; 14 bases map to TRBD2. The V gene end was trimmed by 2 bases and the J gene end by 3 bases; junction bases not matched to a gene: 12. The CDR3 has 18 residues. CDR1 and CDR2 (germline): GTSNPN, SVGIG (reference sequence). CDR3 nucleotide sequence: TGTGCCTGGAGTTTACAGCCGGGACTAGCGGGGGCTTACTACGAGCAGTACTTC. Amino acids: CAWSLQPGLAGAYYEQYF.

This clone was detected a few times. This rearrangement joins TRBV2 to TRBJ2-2; 9 nucleotides align to TRBD1. The CDR3 totals 16 residues. The junction had 9 bases not matched to a gene; V was cut back by 6 bases and J by 4 bases. Per the germline V gene, CDR1 is SNHLY and CDR2 is FYNNEI. CDR3 nucleotides: TGTGCCAGCAGAGGGGGGACAGGGACTTCCACCGGGGAGCTGTTTTTT. The encoded protein is CASRGGTGTSTGELFF.

This chain uses TRBV7-8 with TRBJ2-7; D is perhaps TRBD1 (5 bases). Trimming stripped 2 bases from V and 2 bases from J, with 10 bases between. Germline CDR1 reads SGHVS; CDR2 reads FQNEAQ. The CDR3 length is 14 residues. The DNA for the CDR3 is TGTGCCAGCAGCTTACAGGGTGTGACCTACGAGCAGTACTTC. It codes for CASSLQGVTYEQYF.

The chain uses TRBV30 and TRBJ1-1; perhaps TRBD1 as D (5 bases). The CDR3 sequence is 13 residues long. Germline CDR1 is GTSNPN and CDR2 is SVGIG (reference sequence). The ends were cut back, 4 bases at V and 0 bases at J, with 9 bases in the middle. CDR3 in amino acids: CAWTGVVNTEAFF. CDR3 DNA sequence: TGTGCCTGGACGGGGGTCGTGAACACTGAAGCTTTCTTT.

This rearrangement joins TRBV18 to TRBJ1-1, with no clear D. Between the trimmed V and J ends, which lost 3 bases and 1 base, there was a span of 12 bases. In germline, CDR1 is KGHSH, CDR2 LQKENI. The CDR3 covers 15 residues. CDR3 protein: CASSPGEGKNTEAFF. The CDR3 region has the DNA TGTGCCAGCTCACCGGGAGAAGGGAAGAACACTGAAGCTTTCTTT.

The chain carries TRBV29-1 and TRBJ2-5; 7 positions agree with TRBD2. CDR1 is SQVTM, CDR2 ANQGSEA, per germline. The CDR3 contains 12 residues. V was pared by 6 bases and J by 5 bases, with 6 bases of the junction left unmatched. DNA for the CDR3: TGCAGCGTGACGGGGGGTAAGGAGACCCAGTACTTC. Translating gives CSVTGGKETQYF.

V and J are TRBV11-2 and TRBJ2-2; 7 nucleotides agree with TRBD2. After removal of 1 base from V and 5 bases from J, the junction contained 4 bases not matched to a gene. CDR3 length: 15 residues. CDR1 is SGHAT, CDR2 FQNNGV, per germline. The CDR3 reads CASSLAGGYTGELFF. The CDR3 DNA follows: TGTGCCAGCAGCTTAGCGGGAGGTTATACCGGGGAGCTGTTTTTT.

V gene TRBV5-4 combines with J gene TRBJ1-2, with 12 nucleotides matching TRBD1. Germline CDR1 and CDR2: SGHNT and YYREEE (reference sequence). There are 16 residues in the CDR3. The J segment lost 6 bases and the V segment lost 3 bases, leaving 9 bases of the junction unmatched. The CDR3 sequence is CASSSPGDRGPHGYTF. The CDR3 DNA reads TGTGCCAGCAGCTCCCCGGGGGACAGGGGGCCTCATGGCTACACCTTC. Looking up the rest from reference TRBV5-4 and TRBJ1-2 gives the full variable domain: ETGVTQSPTHLIKTRGQQVTLRCSSQSGHNTVSWYQQALGQGPQFIFQYYREEENGRGNFPPRFSGLQFPNYSSELNVNALELDDSALYLCASSSPGDRGPHGYTFGSGTRLTVV.

This clone was seen only once. The V and J genes are TRBV27 and TRBJ1-2; 7 bases agree with TRBD1. This CDR3 spans 15 amino acids. Per germline, CDR1 MNHEY and CDR2 SMNVEV (reference sequence). Trimming took 3 bases from V and 0 from J; bases not matched to a gene: 4. CDR3 region: CASSFRQGTNYGYTF. Here the CDR3 DNA reads TGTGCCAGCAGTTTTAGACAGGGCACTAACTATGGCTACACCTTC.

The CDR3 nucleotides read TGTGCCAGTAGTGCCCTAGCTGCTGGGGCCAACGTCCTGACTTTC. Amino acids: CASSALAAGANVLTF. The chain employs TRBV19 and TRBJ2-6, with a possible D match to TRBD2 (5 bases). The CDR3 consists of 15 residues. Trimming cost V 5 bases and J 2 bases, with 10 bases left between them. Germline V gene sequence: CDR1 LNHDA, CDR2 SQIVND (reference sequence).

This chain joins TRBV10-3 and TRBJ1-1; 9 bases are a match to TRBD1. V shed 3 bases and J 2 bases; nucleotides not matched to a gene: 7. Germline CDR1 is ENHRY and CDR2 is SYGVKD. The CDR3 length is 16 residues. The CDR3 sequence: CAISDPGTGGNTEAFF. CDR3 coding DNA: TGTGCCATCAGTGACCCCGGAACAGGGGGCAACACTGAAGCTTTCTTT.

The gene calls are TRBV7-2 and TRBJ2-1, with 13 bases that match TRBD2. With V trimmed by 4 bases and J by 7 bases, 1 base remained unmatched. This CDR3 region has 14 residues. The germline V gene encodes CDR1 SGHTA and CDR2 FQGNSA. The CDR3 protein is CASSWTSGGNEQFF. The CDR3, as DNA: TGTGCCAGCAGCTGGACTAGCGGGGGAAATGAGCAGTTCTTC.

The chain links TRBV7-9 to TRBJ1-1; D is perhaps TRBD1 (5 bases). CDR3 length equals 13 residues. V lost 5 bases to trimming and J lost 1 base, with 8 bases between them. Per germline, CDR1 SEHNR and CDR2 FQNEAQ (reference sequence). The CDR3 region is CASSGAGNTEAFF. DNA for the CDR3: TGTGCCAGCAGCGGGGCAGGGAACACTGAAGCTTTCTTT.

The chain is built from TRBV18 and TRBJ1-3, with 9 bases matching TRBD1. CDR1 and CDR2 from the germline V gene are KGHSH and LQKENI. The V and J ends lost 5 bases and 7 bases, in that order; junction bases with no gene match: 15. The CDR3 has 17 amino acids. In DNA form, the CDR3 reads TGTGCCAGCTCAGAACAAGACAGGGGGACGAGGTCGAACACCATATATTTT. It yields the protein CASSEQDRGTRSNTIYF.

This clone has just a few counts. The chain combines TRBV27 with TRBJ2-5, with a tentative D call TRBD2 (6 bases). The CDR3 has 14 amino acids. From germline, CDR1 is MNHEY and CDR2 SMNVEV (reference sequence). Between the trimmed V and J ends, which lost 2 bases and 5 bases, there was a span of 12 bases. CDR3 nucleotide sequence: TGTGCCAGCAGTTTAGGGGGGTTGAGGGAGACCCAGTACTTC. Its translation is CASSLGGLRETQYF.

This sequence joins TRBV5-6 and TRBJ2-3; D perhaps matches TRBD2 (6 bases). Trimming removed 0 bases from V and 5 bases from J, with 13 bases in between. The length of the CDR3 is 15 residues. Per the germline V gene, CDR1 is SGHDT and CDR2 is YYEEEE. The CDR3 DNA sequence: TGTGCCAGCAGCTTGGGGAGGGCGCTCCGAGATACGCAGTATTTT. Translating gives CASSLGRALRDTQYF.

The genes are TRBV19 and TRBJ1-2; D is uncertain. Germline CDR1 LNHDA, CDR2 SQIVND (reference sequence). The CDR3 is made up of 13 amino acids. With 5 bases removed from V and 0 bases from J, the gap between germline ends came to 7 bases. The CDR3 bases are TGTGCCAGTAGTGGACTCCCTAACTATGGCTACACCTTC. It specifies CASSGLPNYGYTF.

The chain is built from TRBV5-4 and TRBJ1-2; the match to TRBD1 covers 9 bases. This CDR3 has 14 amino acids. The germline gives CDR1 SGHNT, CDR2 YYREEE (reference sequence). The ends lost 3 bases at V and 7 bases at J; junction bases unmatched: 7. Written as DNA, the CDR3 is TGTGCCAGCAGCTCCGGACAGGGGCCTCTTGGCTACACCTTC. Its translation: CASSSGQGPLGYTF.

The chain combines TRBV2 with TRBJ2-1; D possibly corresponds to TRBD2 (6 bases). The germline V gene has CDR1 SNHLY and CDR2 FYNNEI. Trimming removed 2 bases at V and 4 bases at J, with 12 bases between. The CDR3 has 15 residues. CDR3 residues: CASSETGSGYNEQFF. In DNA form, the CDR3 reads TGTGCCAGCAGTGAAACCGGGAGTGGGTACAATGAGCAGTTCTTC.

Written as DNA, the CDR3 is TGTGCCAGCAGCTTAGCCTCTACAGTCCTCGAAGCTTTCTTT. Translation gives CASSLASTVLEAFF. The V call is TRBV7-9, the J call TRBJ1-1; unclear D gene. Germline CDR1 is SEHNR and CDR2 is FQNEAQ (reference sequence). The V end was cut by 0 bases, the J end by 8 bases, with 13 bases between. This CDR3 is built from 14 residues.

This clone was seen just once. The chain links TRBV9 to TRBJ2-2; 8 bases agree with TRBD2. Germline V gene sequence: CDR1 SGDLS, CDR2 YYNGEE. The CDR3 totals 14 residues. Trimming took 3 bases from V and 7 from J; bases not matched to a gene: 5. In DNA form, the CDR3 reads TGTGCCAGCAGCGGCACCGCGGGGGGCGGGGAGCTGTTTTTT. Translating it yields CASSGTAGGGELFF. The entire variable domain, with the rest obtained from reference TRBV9 and TRBJ2-2, is as follows: DSGVTQTPKHLITATGQRVTLRCSPRSGDLSVYWYQQSLDQGLQFLIQYYNGEERAKGNILERFSAQQFPDLHSELNLSSLELGDSALYFCASSGTAGGGELFFGEGSRLTVL.

The chain joins TRBV6-5 to TRBJ1-6; D call uncertain. Trimming took 6 bases from V and 4 from J, leaving 10 bases between them. The CDR3 is 14 amino acids. The germline gives CDR1 MNHEY, CDR2 SVGAGI. The chain's CDR3 is CASRPPRYNSPLHF. CDR3 DNA sequence: TGTGCCAGCAGACCCCCCAGGTATAATTCACCCCTCCACTTT.

CDR3 bases: TGTGCCAGCAGTCTACTCTCAGGGGGGCCCTGGGATGGCTACACCTTC. Translated, it gives CASSLLSGGPWDGYTF. This chain joins TRBV11-3 and TRBJ1-2, with 7 bases that match TRBD1. Germline values: CDR1 SGHNT, CDR2 YENEEA. After removal of 6 bases from V and 6 bases from J, the junction contained 16 bases not matched to a gene. The CDR3 is made up of 16 amino acids. Full variable domain (missing parts from reference TRBV11-3 and TRBJ1-2): EAGVVQSPRYKIIEKKQPVAFWCNPISGHNTLYWYLQNLGQGPELLIRYENEEAVDDSQLPKDRFSAERLKGVDSTLKIQPAELGDSAVYLCASSLLSGGPWDGYTFGSGTRLTVV.

This rearrangement joins TRBV7-9 to TRBJ2-7; D is uncertain. The V end was cut by 6 bases, the J end by 5 bases, with 14 bases between. Germline-derived CDR1 and CDR2 are SEHNR and FQNEAQ (reference sequence). The CDR3 totals 13 residues. This CDR3 reads CASRREDTHEQYV. The CDR3 DNA follows: TGTGCCAGCAGACGTGAAGACACTCACGAGCAGTACGTC.

The rearrangement links TRBV2 to TRBJ1-1; D gene uncertain. Trimming pared 7 bases from V and 2 bases from J, leaving 11 bases between. From germline, CDR1 is SNHLY and CDR2 FYNNEI. The CDR3 has 13 residues. This chain's CDR3 is CASTLSGNTEAFF. The CDR3 DNA sequence: TGTGCCAGCACCTTATCAGGCAACACTGAAGCTTTCTTT.